This T cell receptor (beta chain) was recorded in a study of PD-L1 blockade in urothelial cancer. CDR1 and CDR2 (germline): SGHTS, YDEGEE. Germline trimming cut 0 bases from V and 7 bases from J; bases unmatched to any gene: 7. This CDR3 has 14 amino acids. Synthetic TCR analog templates were added to each PCR reaction. The table came from immunoSEQ multiplex PCR; TCRdb's copy has only in-frame clones and leaves some out. This table has tens of thousands of clones, over 75% appearing once. The rearrangement joins TRBV5-8 to TRBJ2-7; 7 positions match TRBD1. This sequence was found in a man in his 70s with urothelial cancer. Sample: PBMCs, taken around atezolizumab (anti-PD-L1) treatment. The CDR3 spells CASSLVNRGGEQYF. CDR3 bases: TGTGCCAGCAGCTTGGTTAACAGGGGTGGAGAGCAGTACTTC.